This is a list of T cell receptor beta chains from one sample in a study of T-cell reconstitution after alpha-beta-depleted transplantation in children. TCRdb reprocessed the PCR reads via MiXCR and lists one record per CDR3 protein. The sample lists fewer than 120,000 distinct CDR3 sequences, approximately 10% occurring once. The starting material was PBMCs from the stem cell graft donor, obtained from the stem cell graft. The receptors derive from a human donor who donated a stem cell graft to a child with acute lymphoblastic leukemia. The conserved cysteine and the conserved F or W are not part of the CDR3 here. The order of the fields is V gene, CDR3 protein.

TRBV12-3/TRBV12-4 | ASSLATGGISGNTIY
TRBV7-2 | ASSADFYEQY
TRBV14 | ASSLKGGKAEAF
TRBV12-3/TRBV12-4 | ASRNTGELF
TRBV18 | ASSPLPGLAGNEQF
TRBV4-3 | ASSQAGGDLLAKNIQY
TRBV11-2 | ASSSRLAGSYEQY
TRBV12-5 | ASGTTGGREQF
TRBV11-1 | ASSLGRGRFGGELF
TRBV7-6 | SSSLDIEQPQH
TRBV10-3 | AISSPNRRIYGYT
TRBV20-1 | SARLGELF
TRBV29-1 | SVEVGGGEKLF
TRBV7-2 | ASSFPQESYGYT
TRBV7-8 | ASSLVRKAQY
TRBV6-1 | ASRKGGSDEQY
TRBV20-1 | SAIRGRAEAF
TRBV27 | ASSLSLAGGRTDTQY
TRBV6-4 | ASSRDFNTEAF
TRBV25-1 | ASRTSGTGGYEQY
TRBV20-1 | SASGVSYEQY
TRBV7-9 | ASSLVASLNEQY
TRBV7-6 | ASSPPRGAYEQY
TRBV12-3/TRBV12-4 | ASSPLTYEQY
TRBV20-1 | SASSHNLYEQY
TRBV7-2 | ASSLEILPNEQF
TRBV7-2 | ASSLTQGEAF
TRBV12-3/TRBV12-4 | ASSAKSKNNSPLH
TRBV7-9 | ASSHGGQGSNQPQH
TRBV7-9 | ASSRFEQVETQY
TRBV12-3/TRBV12-4 | ASSFGLASYEQY
TRBV7-2 | ASSLTLNENTEAF
TRBV7-6 | ASSLAWGAYNEQF
TRBV10-3 | AISHDPGQGHYEQY
TRBV5-1 | ASSLDTWGTNTEAF
TRBV18 | ASSPPTNEKLF
TRBV5-1 | ASSLDGDYGYT
TRBV3-1 | ASSQKGSYNSPLH
TRBV27 | ASSLDFLGDIQY
TRBV7-9 | ASSLEAMSSYNSPLH
TRBV12-3/TRBV12-4 | ASSKTPGGSIGNTIY
TRBV15 | ATSERDRVLSNQPQH
TRBV30 | AWDRHGYT
TRBV27 | ASSLNPSGADYEQY
TRBV20-1 | SARSSGRVDEQF
TRBV2 | ASTGQGSTGELF
TRBV5-1 | ASRGSTANTGELF
TRBV25-1 | ASSVASGNNEQF
TRBV5-1 | ASSFGTNRGTQY
TRBV5-1 | ASSGGQIAGDPRESF
TRBV12-3/TRBV12-4 | ASSPGGNTEAF
TRBV9 | ASSQRAGGSEQY
TRBV11-2 | ASSLGGTRRRVSYEQY
TRBV5-1 | ASRDRGVNTEAF
TRBV7-9 | ASSLGGNSYEQY